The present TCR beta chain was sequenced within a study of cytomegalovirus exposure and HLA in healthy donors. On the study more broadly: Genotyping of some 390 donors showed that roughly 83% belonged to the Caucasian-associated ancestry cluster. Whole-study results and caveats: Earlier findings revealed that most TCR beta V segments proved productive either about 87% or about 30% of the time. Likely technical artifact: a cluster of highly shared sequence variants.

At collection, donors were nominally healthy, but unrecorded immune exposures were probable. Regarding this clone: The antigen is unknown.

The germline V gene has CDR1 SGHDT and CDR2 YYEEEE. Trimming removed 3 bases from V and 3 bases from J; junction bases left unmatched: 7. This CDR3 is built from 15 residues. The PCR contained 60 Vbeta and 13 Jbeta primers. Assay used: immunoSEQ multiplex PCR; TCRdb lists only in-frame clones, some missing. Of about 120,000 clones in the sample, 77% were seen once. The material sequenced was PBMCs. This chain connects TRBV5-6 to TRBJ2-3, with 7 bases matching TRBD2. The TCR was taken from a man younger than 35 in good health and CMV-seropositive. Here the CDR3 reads CASSSLAGHTDTQYF. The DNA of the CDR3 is TGTGCCAGCAGCTCATTAGCGGGCCATACAGATACGCAGTATTTT. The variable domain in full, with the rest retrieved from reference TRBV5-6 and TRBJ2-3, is DAGVTQSPTHLIKTRGQQVTLRCSPKSGHDTVSWYQQALGQGPQFIFQYYEEEERQRGNFPDRFSGHQFPNYSSELNVNALLLGDSALYLCASSSLAGHTDTQYFGPGTRLTVL.